This T cell receptor (beta chain) was captured by sequencing in a study of CD8 T cells in Susac syndrome. Peripheral blood CD8+ and CD4+ T cells were profiled by TCR beta sequencing. Negative isolation was applied to CD8+ and CD4+ T cells, and FACS enrichment was applied to TEMRA cells. Random hexamers were used to reverse transcribe the RNA input (roughly 0.5 to 1 ug). The immunoSEQ assay covered 54 Vbeta and 13 Jbeta segments for CDR3. Each CDR3 protein gets one entry after TCRdb re-called the immunoSEQ multiplex PCR reads with MiXCR. The profile shows about 69,000 distinct CDR3 sequences, over 75% of them singletons. Germline CDR1 is MGHRA and CDR2 is YSYEKL. The CDR3 is 16 residues long. V trimming: 1 base; J trimming: 8 bases; junction bases outside the gene matches: 7.

The gene calls are TRBV4-1 and TRBJ2-1; 11 bases agree with TRBD1. This TCR came from a human donor with multiple sclerosis. Input material: CD8+ T cells from PBMCs. CDR3 sequence reads: CASSQGGDRGVYEQFF. The CDR3 nucleotides read TGCGCCAGCAGCCAAGGGGGGGACAGGGGGGTCTATGAGCAGTTCTTC.